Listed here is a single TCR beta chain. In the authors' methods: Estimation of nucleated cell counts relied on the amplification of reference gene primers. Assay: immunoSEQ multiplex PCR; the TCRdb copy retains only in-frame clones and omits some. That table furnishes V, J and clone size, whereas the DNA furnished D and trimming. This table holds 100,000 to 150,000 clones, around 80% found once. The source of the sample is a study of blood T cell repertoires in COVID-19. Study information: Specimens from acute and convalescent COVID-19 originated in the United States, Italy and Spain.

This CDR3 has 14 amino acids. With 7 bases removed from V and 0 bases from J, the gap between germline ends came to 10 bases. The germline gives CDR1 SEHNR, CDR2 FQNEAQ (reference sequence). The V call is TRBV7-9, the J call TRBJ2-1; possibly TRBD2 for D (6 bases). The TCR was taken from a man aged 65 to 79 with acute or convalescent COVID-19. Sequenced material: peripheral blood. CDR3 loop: CASKMTSSYNEQFF. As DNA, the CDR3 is TGTGCCAGCAAAATGACTAGCTCCTACAATGAGCAGTTCTTC.